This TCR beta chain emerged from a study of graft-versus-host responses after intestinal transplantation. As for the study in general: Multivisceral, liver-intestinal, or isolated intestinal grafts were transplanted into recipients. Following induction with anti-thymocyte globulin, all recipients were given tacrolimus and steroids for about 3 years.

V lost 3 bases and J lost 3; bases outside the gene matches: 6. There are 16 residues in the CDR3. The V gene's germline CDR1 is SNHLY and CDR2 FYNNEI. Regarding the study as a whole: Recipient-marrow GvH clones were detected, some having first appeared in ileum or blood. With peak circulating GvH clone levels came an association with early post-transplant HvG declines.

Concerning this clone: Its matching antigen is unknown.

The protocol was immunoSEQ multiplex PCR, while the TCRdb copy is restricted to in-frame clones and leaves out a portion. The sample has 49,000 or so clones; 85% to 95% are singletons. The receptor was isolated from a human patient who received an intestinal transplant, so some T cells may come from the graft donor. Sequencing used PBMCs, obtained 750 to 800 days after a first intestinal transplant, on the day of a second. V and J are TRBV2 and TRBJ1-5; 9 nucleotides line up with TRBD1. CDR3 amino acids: CASSDRQGGYNQPQHF. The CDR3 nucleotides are TGTGCCAGCAGTGATCGACAGGGGGGGTACAATCAGCCCCAGCATTTT.